The sequence of this T cell receptor (beta chain) was determined in a study of Graves' ophthalmopathy and Graves' hyperthyroidism. The CDR3 loop spans 17 amino acids. From germline, CDR1 is SNHLY and CDR2 FYNNEI. V was clipped by 3 bases and J by 1 base; unmatched bases: 11. PBMCs originated in 10 ml of fresh peripheral blood. General study points: Among expanded thyroid clonotypes above 0.001 frequency, most also occurred in blood.

RNA served as the template for amplifying TCR beta CDR3 regions. First-round RT-PCR with HTBI primers preceded a second-round multiplex PCR. MiXCR was run by TCRdb on the multiplex PCR reads, yielding one entry per CDR3 protein. The sample has about 500,000 distinct CDR3 sequences, under 15% seen once. This clonotype was seen many times. Its specificity is unknown. Material for sequencing was blood. This sequence was found in a woman aged 25 to 39 with Graves' ophthalmopathy. This chain uses TRBV2 with TRBJ2-5; 7 nucleotides line up with TRBD2. The CDR3 sequence: CASSDGSGSGIQETQYF. The CDR3 DNA reads as TGTGCCAGCAGTGACGGGTCGGGAAGCGGGATCCAAGAGACCCAGTACTTC.